This paragraph reports one T cell receptor beta chain. One entry per CDR3 protein, called by TCRdb with MiXCR from the reads. The sample comprises about 490,000 distinct CDR3 sequences, around 27% of which are singletons, and under 15% rests with the top ten. This sample is drawn from a study of T cell repertoires in cytomegalovirus infection. This clonotype was sampled from a human donor in good health (CMV status not recorded). Some clones in this sample may be carry-over from other donors' samples. Sequencing input: PBMCs.

This chain's CDR3 is CASSSTAGVSTDTQYF. Here the CDR3 DNA reads TGTGCCAGCAGCTCGACAGCGGGTGTAAGCACAGATACGCAGTATTTT. The chain joins TRBV7-9 to TRBJ2-3, with D possibly TRBD2 on 6 matching bases. This CDR3 has 16 amino acids. Germline CDR1 reads SEHNR; CDR2 reads FQNEAQ (reference sequence). V lost 4 bases to trimming and J lost 0 bases, with 14 bases between them. Full variable domain (rest looked up from reference TRBV7-9 and TRBJ2-3): DTGVSQNPRHKITKRGQNVTFRCDPISEHNRLYWYRQTLGQGPEFLTYFQNEAQLEKSRLLSDRFSAERPKGSFSTLEIQRTEQGDSAMYLCASSSTAGVSTDTQYFGPGTRLTVL.